This T cell receptor beta chain was sequenced for a study of blood T cell repertoires in COVID-19 (dated by TCRdb to 2020 to 2022). As for the study more broadly: Samples covering the acute and convalescent phases of COVID-19 were provided by collaborators in the United States, Italy and Spain. The material from the prospective study consisted of cDNA or gDNA derived from T cells, B-cell-depleted T cells, or PBMCs. The dataset comprised deeply sampled blood TCRbeta repertoires from subjects exposed to, actively infected with, or recovered from COVID-19. The repertoires were made available in a free public database intended to serve as a resource for research on the immune response to SARS-CoV-2. The samples were drawn from the first 160 participants of the ongoing ImmuneRACE study and from 1,200 or so subjects provided by 6 global collaborators. Sample metadata almost always included a de-identified subject ID, COVID-19 status, age in years and sex. Where available, HLA class I and class II types were obtained from metadata supplied by the sample provider rather than from assay-based typing. On the study overall, not on this receptor specifically: Clinical and demographic metadata were provided uncurated, with the amount varying by source and participant.

Measured from the cysteine to the phenylalanine, the CDR3 is 12 residues long. The DNA shown is the 36-base CDR3, in frame from base 1. V lost 7 bases and J lost 5 bases; the stretch between them is 9 bases long. The germline V gene yields LGHNT for CDR1 and FRNRAP for CDR2. Enrolling through a virtual design, the prospective study's participants ranged in age from roughly 18 to 100 years and lived across some 22 United States geographic areas. In the prospective study, participants were assigned to cohorts based on the clinical history participants reported in a screening survey and a study questionnaire. Each participant in the prospective study had whole blood, serum and a nasopharyngeal or oropharyngeal swab collected by mobile phlebotomists. Additional blood draws and questionnaires over a 2-month period could optionally be provided by prospective study participants. Blood samples from the prospective study were shipped frozen or at room temperature prior to DNA extraction.

This clone appeared a single time. It has no known antigen specificity. No base quality information exists; no much larger clone differs at one position. TCRbeta CDR3 regions were amplified from genomic DNA using the immunoSEQ Assay, a bias-controlled multiplex PCR. Regarding the original processing steps: Nucleated cell counts per sample were estimated from amplification of reference gene primers within the assay. To quantify the absolute abundance of each unique TCRbeta CDR3 rearrangement, sequence reads were collapsed and filtered. For each sample, productive Simpson clonality was calculated by taking the square root of Simpson's diversity index across productive rearrangements. The clones in this table, taken by TCRdb from immuneACCESS, are in-frame only. Not every clone is retained; where verified, under half of the shortfall comes from an unresolved V gene, and the cause of the rest is unknown. V and J calls and clone size are copied from that table; D and trimming were computed from the DNA. The sample profile shows about 220,000 clones; more than 80% of them were found once. The top ten clones comprise more than 3% of the sample.

This sequence was found in a woman aged 18-30 years in a cohort exposed to, infected with or recovered from COVID-19 (not recorded which). Recombination joined TRBV12-5 with TRBJ1-5; a tentative D match to TRBD1 spans 5 bases. The sample taken for sequencing was PBMCs or T cells enriched from blood (not recorded which). The CDR3 corresponds to CASAGGYQPQHF. The nucleotides are TGTGCTAGTGCCGGGGGGTATCAGCCCCAGCATTTT.